This is a list of T cell receptor beta chains from one sample in a study of control samples from healthy donors and cancer patients. Repertoires were generated with immunoSEQ multiplex PCR, while TCRdb's copy carries only in-frame clones and drops some. The sample gives more than 85,000 clones, around 89% of which show up once; about 16% is in the top ten. Sequencing used blood. The source of these receptors is a woman aged 45-65 years in good health. Each CDR3 is given with its conserved first and last residue. The D gene is left open where the match is weak. Where a row states a size, it is once, few, many or the class of an expanded clone; other rows omit it.

V gene: TRBV18
clone size: NA
D gene: TRBD2
J gene: TRBJ2-3
CDR3 protein: CASSPTLAGGRDTQYF
CDR3 DNA: TGTGCCAGCTCACCAACCTTAGCGGGGGGGCGCGATACGCAGTATTTT

V gene: TRBV11-3
clone size: NA
D gene: NA
J gene: TRBJ2-2
CDR3 protein: CASSLAGSNTGELFF
CDR3 DNA: TGTGCCAGCAGCTTGGCGGGTTCGAACACCGGGGAGCTGTTTTTT

V gene: TRBV9
clone size: few
D gene: NA
J gene: TRBJ1-1
CDR3 protein: CASSVAGRDTEAFF
CDR3 DNA: TGTGCCAGCAGCGTAGCTGGGAGGGACACTGAAGCTTTCTTT

V gene: TRBV30
clone size: NA
D gene: NA
J gene: TRBJ1-1
CDR3 protein: CAWSPSYSNTEAFF
CDR3 DNA: TGTGCCTGGAGCCCGTCTTACTCAAACACTGAAGCTTTCTTT

V gene: TRBV19
clone size: NA
D gene: TRBD1
J gene: TRBJ2-3
CDR3 protein: CASSTGTGGADTQYF
CDR3 DNA: TGTGCCAGTAGTACCGGGACAGGGGGCGCAGATACGCAGTATTTT

V gene: TRBV9
clone size: once
D gene: NA
J gene: TRBJ2-5
CDR3 protein: CASSHGTPQETQYF
CDR3 DNA: TGTGCCAGCTCGCACGGGACGCCCCAAGAGACCCAGTACTTC

V gene: TRBV19
clone size: once
D gene: NA
J gene: TRBJ1-2
CDR3 protein: CASSIPDRSNYGYTF
CDR3 DNA: TGTGCCAGTAGTATTCCTGACAGATCTAACTATGGCTACACCTTC

V gene: TRBV30
clone size: NA
D gene: TRBD1
J gene: TRBJ1-1
CDR3 protein: CAWSVAGGAFF
CDR3 DNA: TGTGCCTGGAGTGTGGCAGGGGGAGCTTTCTTT

V gene: TRBV5-1
clone size: NA
D gene: TRBD1
J gene: TRBJ1-1
CDR3 protein: CASTRGQGNAEAFF
CDR3 DNA: TGCGCCAGCACGCGGGGACAGGGAAACGCTGAAGCTTTCTTT

V gene: TRBV19
clone size: NA
D gene: NA
J gene: TRBJ1-6
CDR3 protein: CASVSEGGGARSLHF
CDR3 DNA: TGTGCCAGTGTATCCGAAGGGGGGGGAGCCCGGTCCCTCCACTTT

V gene: TRBV7-8
clone size: few
D gene: TRBD2
J gene: TRBJ2-5
CDR3 protein: CASSRGGAGEETQYF
CDR3 DNA: TGTGCCAGCAGCCGAGGAGGAGCGGGGGAAGAGACCCAGTACTTC

V gene: TRBV5-4
clone size: NA
D gene: TRBD1
J gene: TRBJ1-1
CDR3 protein: CASSLDRGANTEAFF
CDR3 DNA: TGTGCCAGCAGCTTGGACAGGGGGGCGAACACTGAAGCTTTCTTT

V gene: TRBV27
clone size: NA
D gene: TRBD2
J gene: TRBJ2-2
CDR3 protein: CASRGGEMAGELFF
CDR3 DNA: TGTGCCAGCAGGGGAGGGGAAATGGCCGGGGAGCTGTTTTTT

V gene: TRBV9
clone size: NA
D gene: NA
J gene: TRBJ2-2
CDR3 protein: CASSVSGHLPGELFF
CDR3 DNA: TGTGCCAGCAGCGTATCCGGCCATCTCCCCGGGGAGCTGTTTTTT

V gene: TRBV29-1
clone size: NA
D gene: NA
J gene: TRBJ2-3
CDR3 protein: CSVRTGKRTSSTDTQYF
CDR3 DNA: TGCAGCGTTAGAACAGGGAAACGTACTTCGAGCACAGATACGCAGTATTTT

V gene: TRBV27
clone size: NA
D gene: TRBD1
J gene: TRBJ1-6
CDR3 protein: CASSLSGTGGSPLHF
CDR3 DNA: TGTGCCAGCAGCCTGTCCGGGACAGGGGGATCACCCCTCCACTTT

V gene: TRBV29-1
clone size: NA
D gene: TRBD2
J gene: TRBJ2-3
CDR3 protein: CSVEGSSGDPDTQYF
CDR3 DNA: TGCAGCGTTGAAGGATCAAGCGGGGACCCAGATACGCAGTATTTT

V gene: TRBV6-2/TRBV6-3
clone size: NA
D gene: TRBD2
J gene: TRBJ2-7
CDR3 protein: CASSSPTSGGIKIYEQYF
CDR3 DNA: TGTGCCAGCAGCTCACCAACTAGCGGGGGGATCAAAATCTACGAGCAGTACTTC

V gene: TRBV18
clone size: NA
D gene: NA
J gene: TRBJ2-1
CDR3 protein: CASSLAGTYNEQFF
CDR3 DNA: TGTGCCAGCTCACTGGCGGGGACTTACAATGAGCAGTTCTTC

V gene: TRBV21-1
clone size: NA
D gene: NA
J gene: TRBJ1-2
CDR3 protein: CASSVSGPAYGYTF
CDR3 DNA: TGTGCCAGCAGCGTTTCAGGCCCGGCTTATGGCTACACCTTC

V gene: TRBV25-1
clone size: NA
D gene: NA
J gene: TRBJ1-1
CDR3 protein: CASSESLQNTEAFF
CDR3 DNA: TGTGCCAGCAGTGAATCGTTGCAGAACACTGAAGCTTTCTTT

V gene: TRBV25-1
clone size: NA
D gene: NA
J gene: TRBJ2-1
CDR3 protein: CASSASRALLRQFF
CDR3 DNA: TGTGCCAGCAGCGCAAGTCGGGCCCTCCTTAGGCAGTTCTTC

V gene: TRBV2
clone size: NA
D gene: TRBD2
J gene: TRBJ2-5
CDR3 protein: CASRDSSGIFFRETQYF
CDR3 DNA: TGTGCCAGCAGAGACAGTAGCGGGATATTCTTTCGGGAGACCCAGTACTTC

V gene: TRBV7-3
clone size: NA
D gene: NA
J gene: TRBJ2-2
CDR3 protein: CASSLQRAETGELFF
CDR3 DNA: TGTGCCAGCAGCTTACAGCGGGCGGAGACCGGGGAGCTGTTTTTT

V gene: TRBV6-6
clone size: NA
D gene: NA
J gene: TRBJ1-2
CDR3 protein: CASSLEDLGYTF
CDR3 DNA: TGTGCCAGCAGTTTGGAAGATTTGGGCTACACCTTC

V gene: TRBV6-6
clone size: NA
D gene: NA
J gene: TRBJ2-1
CDR3 protein: CASSYSEMGPGEQFF
CDR3 DNA: TGTGCCAGCAGTTACTCGGAGATGGGGCCGGGGGAGCAGTTCTTC

V gene: TRBV4-1
clone size: NA
D gene: NA
J gene: TRBJ2-2
CDR3 protein: CASSQDMRLETGELFF
CDR3 DNA: TGCGCCAGCAGCCAAGATATGAGACTGGAGACGGGGGAGCTGTTTTTT

V gene: TRBV6-1
clone size: NA
D gene: NA
J gene: TRBJ1-2
CDR3 protein: CASSEGPELYGYTF
CDR3 DNA: TGTGCCAGCAGTGAAGGCCCAGAACTGTATGGCTACACCTTC

V gene: TRBV4-1
clone size: NA
D gene: TRBD2
J gene: TRBJ2-1
CDR3 protein: CASREGQTSGILNEQFF
CDR3 DNA: TGCGCCAGCAGGGAGGGACAGACTAGCGGGATTCTCAATGAGCAGTTCTTC

V gene: TRBV5-1
clone size: NA
D gene: NA
J gene: TRBJ2-2
CDR3 protein: CASSLAGGVGDTGELFF
CDR3 DNA: TGCGCCAGCAGCTTGGCCGGTGGAGTAGGGGACACCGGGGAGCTGTTTTTT

V gene: TRBV30
clone size: NA
D gene: NA
J gene: TRBJ1-1
CDR3 protein: CAWGQGSYTEAFF
CDR3 DNA: TGTGCCTGGGGGCAGGGGTCTTACACTGAAGCTTTCTTT

V gene: TRBV24-1
clone size: NA
D gene: NA
J gene: TRBJ1-4
CDR3 protein: CATSDLGEKLFF
CDR3 DNA: TGTGCCACCAGTGACCTTGGGGAAAAACTGTTTTTT

V gene: TRBV27
clone size: NA
D gene: NA
J gene: TRBJ2-1
CDR3 protein: CASSWTYASSYNEQFF
CDR3 DNA: TGTGCCAGCAGTTGGACTTATGCGAGCTCCTACAATGAGCAGTTCTTC

V gene: TRBV24-1
clone size: NA
D gene: NA
J gene: TRBJ2-4
CDR3 protein: CATSSRDTPKNIQYF
CDR3 DNA: TGTGCCACCAGTTCCCGGGACACCCCCAAAAACATTCAGTACTTC

V gene: TRBV11-1
clone size: NA
D gene: NA
J gene: TRBJ2-7
CDR3 protein: CASRGGGAYEQYF
CDR3 DNA: TGTGCCAGCAGGGGAGGGGGAGCCTACGAGCAGTACTTC

V gene: TRBV6-6
clone size: NA
D gene: NA
J gene: TRBJ1-1
CDR3 protein: CASSYTGGTEAFF
CDR3 DNA: TGTGCCAGCAGTTACACGGGTGGCACTGAAGCTTTCTTT

V gene: TRBV7-3
clone size: NA
D gene: NA
J gene: TRBJ2-1
CDR3 protein: CASSNRDFELYNEQFF
CDR3 DNA: TGTGCCAGCAGCAACAGGGATTTCGAGCTTTACAATGAGCAGTTCTTC